The 8 T cell receptor beta chains listed next were all sequenced from one sample in a study of blood T cell repertoires in COVID-19. Libraries were prepared by immunoSEQ multiplex PCR; TCRdb keeps only in-frame clonotypes and omits some of them. Among 250,000 or so clones, approximately 90% were seen once, and the ten largest hold over 4%. Sequencing used PBMCs or T cells enriched from blood (not recorded which). Receptor source: a woman younger than 45 with acute COVID-19.

The genes are TRBV29-1 and TRBJ2-1, with unresolved D. The V and J ends lost 4 bases and 5 bases respectively, with 12 bases between them. The CDR3 runs 13 residues. CDR1 SQVTM and CDR2 ANQGSEA come from the germline V gene. The CDR3 loop reads CSVGLTVHNEQFF. CDR3 DNA sequence: TGCAGCGTTGGATTAACAGTACACAATGAGCAGTTCTTC.

The rearrangement links TRBV30 to TRBJ2-7; 9 nucleotides match TRBD2. There are 12 residues in the CDR3. After removal of 8 bases from V and 5 bases from J, the junction contained 7 bases not matched to a gene. Germline lookup yields CDR1 GTSNPN and CDR2 SVGIG (reference sequence). CDR3 loop: CALRGLADEQYF. The CDR3 nucleotides read TGTGCCCTCAGGGGACTAGCTGACGAGCAGTACTTC.

The chain joins TRBV24-1 to TRBJ2-2; 10 bases match TRBD1. The CDR3 consists of 17 residues. Germline CDR1 and CDR2: KGHDR and SFDVKD. Unmatched junction bases numbered 5, after V lost 4 bases and J lost 1 base. The CDR3 region is CATSDRTGGRNTGELFF. The DNA of the CDR3 is TGTGCCACCAGTGACCGGACAGGGGGTCGGAACACCGGGGAGCTGTTTTTT.

The chain joins TRBV11-2 to TRBJ2-2, with 7 bases lining up with TRBD1. Germline CDR1 SGHAT, CDR2 FQNNGV. Trimming removed 5 bases from V and 0 bases from J; junction bases left unmatched: 6. The CDR3 has 16 amino acids. CDR3 residues: CASSPGQVANTGELFF. The CDR3, as DNA: TGTGCCAGCAGCCCTGGACAGGTCGCGAACACCGGGGAGCTGTTTTTT.

The rearrangement uses TRBV29-1 and TRBJ2-5, with 7 bases identical to TRBD1. Germline values: CDR1 SQVTM, CDR2 ANQGSEA. V gave up 6 bases and J gave up 5 bases; unmatched junction bases: 6. The CDR3 totals 12 residues. The chain's CDR3 is CSVGTAEETQYF. The CDR3 region has the DNA TGCAGCGTCGGGACAGCGGAGGAGACCCAGTACTTC.

The CDR3 nucleotides read TGTGCCAGCAGCCCGGACTACCTTAAGAGCTCCTACAATGAGCAGTTCTTC. Its translation is CASSPDYLKSSYNEQFF. The chain uses TRBV7-3 and TRBJ2-1; D perhaps matches TRBD2 (6 bases). The CDR3 covers 17 residues. Germline V gene lookup returns CDR1 SGHTA and CDR2 FQGTGA. V was trimmed by 5 bases and J by 0 bases, leaving 17 bases between them.

This clone has only a few counts. The gene calls are TRBV5-1 and TRBJ2-1, with D possibly being TRBD2 (6 bases). V lost 4 bases, J lost 4 bases, and 12 bases lay in between. The CDR3 contains 14 residues. Germline V gene lookup returns CDR1 SGHRS and CDR2 YFSETQ. The CDR3 loop is CASSTGLIYNEQFF. CDR3 bases: TGCGCCAGCAGCACGGGACTGATTTACAATGAGCAGTTCTTC.

The chain is built from TRBV5-1 and TRBJ2-4, with TRBD2 matching 8 bases. The junction had 6 bases not matched to a gene; V was cut back by 0 bases and J by 7 bases. The CDR3 contains 15 residues. From germline, CDR1 is SGHRS and CDR2 YFSETQ. The CDR3 loop is CASSLAGRAVNIQYF. Here the CDR3 DNA reads TGCGCCAGCAGCTTGGCCGGGAGGGCCGTGAACATTCAGTACTTC.